Following are 32 T cell receptor beta chains from one sample sequenced in a study of shared clonotypes between healthy human individuals. Assay used: immunoSEQ multiplex PCR; TCRdb lists only in-frame clones, some missing. The table includes hundreds of thousands of clones, 70% to 80% detected once. Sequenced material: PBMCs. The receptors shown here come from a woman aged 40 to 50 in good health. Some clones in this sample may be carry-over from other donors' samples.

The chain uses TRBV7-9 and TRBJ2-1; tentatively, D is TRBD2 (5 bases). The CDR3 sequence is 13 residues long. V dropped 1 base and J dropped 10 bases, with 11 bases sitting between them. The germline V gene encodes CDR1 SEHNR and CDR2 FQNEAQ (reference sequence). CDR3 nucleotides: TGTGCCAGCAGCTTAGAGCTAGCTACCGAGCAGTTCTTC. Translating gives CASSLELATEQFF.

The chain is built from TRBV9 and TRBJ2-2, with D possibly matching TRBD2 (6 bases). Trimming cost V 0 bases and J 3 bases, with 9 bases left between them. This CDR3 region has 15 residues. Per the germline V gene, CDR1 is SGDLS and CDR2 is YYNGEE. CDR3 nucleotide sequence: TGTGCCAGCAGCGTAGCTTGGGGGGACACCGGGGAGCTGTTTTTT. Protein: CASSVAWGDTGELFF.

A remark on this clone: A single base is all that separates this from a far larger clone, so a read error is likely. The same CDR3 arises from other DNA sequences in this sample as well. The V call is TRBV30, the J call TRBJ2-1; D not resolved. This CDR3 has 12 residues. Germline CDR1 is GTSNPN and CDR2 is SVGIG (reference sequence). V was trimmed by 8 bases and J by 6 bases, leaving 14 bases between them. CDR3 amino acids: CARTITSNEQFF. The CDR3 DNA is TGTGCCCGGACCATCACAAGCAATGAGCAGTTCTTC.

As concerns this clone: A far larger clone is one base from this, pointing to a likely read error. Other DNA variants within this sample encode the same CDR3. This sequence joins TRBV6-1 and TRBJ1-1; D is undetermined. Trimming shortened V by 6 bases and J by 5 bases, and 13 bases separated the two germline ends. This CDR3 has 13 amino acids. Germline V gene sequence: CDR1 MNHNS, CDR2 SASEGT. CDR3 in DNA: TGTGCCAGCAGCGATGGTGGTATAACTGAAGCTTTCTTT. It encodes CASSDGGITEAFF.

A single count supports this clone. This sequence joins TRBV7-6 and TRBJ1-4, with 8 bases identical to TRBD1. The CDR3 is made up of 15 amino acids. Trimming removed 1 base from V and 5 bases from J; junction bases left unmatched: 3. Looked up from germline, CDR1 is SGHVS and CDR2 is FNYEAQ. The CDR3 region has the DNA TGTGCCAGCAGCTTAGGACAGGGGAAGAATGAAAAACTGTTTTTT. It translates to CASSLGQGKNEKLFF. The full variable domain, completed using reference TRBV7-6 and TRBJ1-4, is GAGVSQSPRYKVTKRGQDVALRCDPISGHVSLYWYRQALGQGPEFLTYFNYEAQQDKSGLPNDRFSAERPEGSISTLTIQRTEQRDSAMYRCASSLGQGKNEKLFFGSGTQLSVL.

This chain uses TRBV19 with TRBJ2-3; D may be TRBD1 (6 bases). The CDR3 is made up of 16 amino acids. CDR1 is LNHDA and CDR2 is SQIVND in the germline V gene (reference sequence). V was cut by 5 bases and J by 2 bases, with 17 bases left in between. CDR3 in DNA: TGTGCCAGTAGTCCCATAGGCAGGGGCTACACAGATACGCAGTATTTT. Translation gives CASSPIGRGYTDTQYF.

This clone showed up many times. The same CDR3 also results from other DNA sequences found in this sample. DNA for the CDR3: TGTGCCTATAGAGAGAACACTGAAGCTTTCTTT. It encodes CAYRENTEAFF. V is TRBV30 and J is TRBJ1-1, with unresolved D. The CDR3 has 11 residues. Per germline, CDR1 GTSNPN and CDR2 SVGIG (reference sequence). Trimming took 7 bases from V and 1 from J, leaving 7 bases between them.

This clone was found a few times. The rearrangement links TRBV5-1 to TRBJ2-1; D is uncertain. The CDR3 covers 14 residues. The V gene's germline CDR1 is SGHRS and CDR2 YFSETQ. The ends were cut back, 2 bases at V and 3 bases at J, with 9 bases in the middle. CDR3 protein: CASSFLGSYNEQFF. CDR3 nucleotides: TGCGCCAGCAGCTTCTTAGGAAGCTACAATGAGCAGTTCTTC.

The V call is TRBV7-3, the J call TRBJ2-1, with D hard to call. Trimming removed 6 bases from V and 8 bases from J, with 14 bases in between. The germline V gene has CDR1 SGHTA and CDR2 FQGTGA. CDR3 length: 13 amino acids. The CDR3 nucleotides read TGTGCCAGCAGTCCGCCAGTAGAGGATGAGCAGTTCTTC. Protein: CASSPPVEDEQFF. The full variable domain, in which reference TRBV7-3 and TRBJ2-1 provide the parts outside the CDR3, is GAGVSQTPSNKVTEKGKYVELRCDPISGHTALYWYRQSLGQGPEFLIYFQGTGAADDSGLPNDRFFAVRPEGSVSTLKIQRTERGDSAVYLCASSPPVEDEQFFGPGTRLTVL.

Comment on this clone: A far larger clone is a single base away, which makes a read error likely. This sequence joins TRBV30 and TRBJ2-5; D is perhaps TRBD1 (5 bases). The CDR3 is 15 residues long. The ends were cut back, 5 bases at V and 1 base at J, with 17 bases in the middle. CDR1 GTSNPN and CDR2 SVGIG come from the germline V gene (reference sequence). This CDR3 is CAWGLGRAFQETQYF. Here the CDR3 DNA reads TGTGCCTGGGGGTTGGGCAGGGCTTTCCAAGAGACCCAGTACTTC.

The chain links TRBV5-6 to TRBJ2-3; 8 nucleotides agree with TRBD1. The germline gives CDR1 SGHDT, CDR2 YYEEEE. V dropped 1 base and J dropped 3; count of bases not matched to a gene: 4. The CDR3 totals 15 residues. CDR3 residues: CASSLLRGRTDTQYF. CDR3 bases: TGTGCCAGCAGCTTGCTCAGGGGGCGGACAGATACGCAGTATTTT.

The gene calls are TRBV30 and TRBJ1-4; unclear D gene. The CDR3 is 13 residues long. Germline-derived CDR1 and CDR2 are GTSNPN and SVGIG (reference sequence). V was clipped by 0 bases and J by 7 bases, with 9 bases between them. CDR3 nucleotide sequence: TGTGCCTGGAGTGTAGGGTTTGGTGAAAAACTGTTTTTT. Translating it yields CAWSVGFGEKLFF.

In this sample, this clone turned up many times. Other DNA sequences within the sample encode an identical CDR3. V gene TRBV14 combines with J gene TRBJ1-4; D is possibly TRBD1 (6 bases). The CDR3 spans 13 residues. Trimming pared 5 bases from V and 4 bases from J, leaving 8 bases between. Germline V gene sequence: CDR1 SGHDN, CDR2 FVKESK. The DNA of the CDR3 is TGTGCCAGCAGCAGGGACAATAATGAAAAACTGTTTTTT. It codes for CASSRDNNEKLFF.

This clone was detected a few times. The chain combines TRBV29-1 with TRBJ1-2; TRBD1 matches 10 bases. V gave up 6 bases and J gave up 7 bases; unmatched junction bases: 5. Germline V CDR1 and CDR2: SQVTM, ANQGSEA. This CDR3 region has 12 residues. Here the CDR3 DNA reads TGCAGCGTCGGACAGGGGGTTTCTGGCTACACCTTC. Translating gives CSVGQGVSGYTF.

About this clone: This clone may be a read error of a much larger clone one base away. The chain is built from TRBV6-5 and TRBJ2-1, with TRBD2 matching 13 bases. The CDR3 totals 15 residues. From germline, CDR1 is MNHEY and CDR2 SVGAGI. The CDR3 loop is CASDRLAGGGNEQLF. The CDR3 DNA is TGTGCCAGCGACCGACTAGCGGGAGGAGGGAATGAGCAGCTCTTC.

This clone appeared many times. The identical CDR3 is also encoded by other nucleotide sequences in the sample. V is TRBV30 and J is TRBJ1-2; TRBD1 aligns across 9 bases. CDR1 and CDR2 from the germline V gene are GTSNPN and SVGIG (reference sequence). The CDR3 contains 15 residues. Unmatched junction bases numbered 9, after V lost 3 bases and J lost 4 bases. CDR3 in DNA: TGTGCCTGGAGCGGCTTGGGACAGGGTTCCTATGGCTACACCTTC. Translating gives CAWSGLGQGSYGYTF.

This sequence joins TRBV5-4 and TRBJ2-5; D call uncertain. V was trimmed by 3 bases and J by 5 bases, leaving 17 bases between them. The CDR3 runs to 15 residues. Per the germline V gene, CDR1 is SGHNT and CDR2 is YYREEE (reference sequence). The CDR3 sequence is CASSSPPHGVETQYF. In DNA form, the CDR3 reads TGTGCCAGCAGCTCCCCCCCTCACGGAGTTGAGACCCAGTACTTC.

The DNA of the CDR3 is TGCGCCAGCAGCGGCCTAACAGCGAACACTGAAGCTTTCTTT. Protein sequence: CASSGLTANTEAFF. The V gene is TRBV5-1, the J gene TRBJ1-1; no clear D gene. In germline, CDR1 is SGHRS, CDR2 YFSETQ. The CDR3 is 14 amino acids. With 4 bases removed from V and 1 base from J, the gap between germline ends came to 11 bases. The entire variable domain, with the rest obtained from reference TRBV5-1 and TRBJ1-1, is as follows: KAGVTQTPRYLIKTRGQQVTLSCSPISGHRSVSWYQQTPGQGLQFLFEYFSETQRNKGNFPGRFSGRQFSNSRSEMNVSTLELGDSALYLCASSGLTANTEAFFGQGTRLTVV.

The chain employs TRBV7-3 and TRBJ2-3; no reliable D call. Germline V gene lookup returns CDR1 SGHTA and CDR2 FQGTGA. The CDR3 contains 14 residues. Trimming shortened V by 6 bases and J by 1 base, and 11 bases separated the two germline ends. The CDR3 region is CASSSRPGTDTQYF. The CDR3 DNA reads TGTGCCAGCAGTTCCAGGCCGGGCACAGATACGCAGTATTTT.

This chain uses TRBV7-2 with TRBJ2-4; D might be TRBD2 (7 bases). V shed 3 bases and J shed 3 bases, with 12 bases lying between them. This CDR3 has 15 residues. The germline V gene encodes CDR1 SGHTA and CDR2 FQGNSA. The CDR3 loop reads CASSFGGGGKNIQYF. The CDR3 nucleotides are TGTGCCAGCAGCTTTGGGGGAGGGGGCAAAAACATTCAGTACTTC.

This clone was counted between two and nine times. V is TRBV7-2 and J is TRBJ2-7; 8 bases align to TRBD1. This CDR3 comprises 14 residues. CDR1 and CDR2 from the germline V gene are SGHTA and FQGNSA. V trimming: 3 bases; J trimming: 2 bases; junction bases outside the gene matches: 3. Written as DNA, the CDR3 is TGTGCCAGCAGCTTTGGGGGACAGGCCTACGAGCAGTACTTC. Translation gives CASSFGGQAYEQYF.

In the case of this clone: The same CDR3 arises from other DNA sequences in this sample as well. This rearrangement joins TRBV5-6 to TRBJ2-7; the match to TRBD2 covers 8 bases. This CDR3 has 14 amino acids. CDR1 and CDR2 from the germline V gene are SGHDT and YYEEEE. The junction had 4 bases not matched to a gene; V was cut back by 3 bases and J by 2 bases. CDR3 sequence reads: CASSSPGLAYEQYF. As DNA, the CDR3 is TGTGCCAGCAGCTCTCCGGGACTAGCCTACGAGCAGTACTTC. The full variable domain, with the rest looked up from reference TRBV5-6 and TRBJ2-7, is DAGVTQSPTHLIKTRGQQVTLRCSPKSGHDTVSWYQQALGQGPQFIFQYYEEEERQRGNFPDRFSGHQFPNYSSELNVNALLLGDSALYLCASSSPGLAYEQYFGPGTRLTVT.

The V call is TRBV6-1, the J call TRBJ1-1; unclear D gene. Trimming took off 5 bases at V and 3 bases at J, with 10 bases between the two ends. CDR1 is MNHNS, CDR2 SASEGT, per germline. The CDR3 consists of 13 residues. CDR3 in amino acids: CASSPDKDTEAFF. The CDR3 bases are TGTGCCAGCAGTCCAGACAAAGACACTGAAGCTTTCTTT.

Remarks on this clone: Given a much more abundant clone one base away, this may be a read error. V gene TRBV6-1 combines with J gene TRBJ2-7; D gene unclear. The V gene's germline CDR1 is MNHNS and CDR2 SASEGT. This CDR3 region has 14 residues. The CDR3 protein is CPPAPVRGTYEQYF. Written as DNA, the CDR3 is TGTCCACCTGCCCCAGTACGTGGAACCTACGAGCAGTACTTC.

The chain uses TRBV20-1 and TRBJ2-1; D ambiguous. There are 10 residues in the CDR3. Trimming shortened V by 3 bases and J by 10 bases, and 7 bases separated the two germline ends. CDR1 is DFQATT, CDR2 SNEGSKA, per germline (reference sequence). The CDR3 protein is CSASSGEQFF. The CDR3 DNA sequence: TGCAGTGCTAGCTCCGGGGAGCAGTTCTTC.

This clone was picked up a small number of times. The CDR3: CASSRQGSAYGYTF. In DNA form, the CDR3 reads TGCGCCAGCAGCCGACAGGGCTCCGCCTATGGCTACACCTTC. The chain is built from TRBV4-1 and TRBJ1-2; 7 bases map to TRBD1. This CDR3 comprises 14 residues. Trimming cost V 4 bases and J 4 bases; bases outside gene matches: 6. Germline assignment: CDR1 MGHRA and CDR2 YSYEKL.

As concerns this clone: A read error may be the cause here, since a much bigger clone is one base away. The V gene is TRBV18, the J gene TRBJ2-7; D might be TRBD2 (6 bases). This CDR3 has 19 residues. The V gene's germline CDR1 is KGHSH and CDR2 LQKENI. CDR3 coding DNA: TGTGCCAGCGCACCCGGAAAGTGGGGGGTAAAACAGTTCCCCTACGAGCAGTACTTC. Translated: CASAPGKWGVKQFPYEQYF.

The rearrangement joins TRBV18 to TRBJ2-7, with 11 nucleotides matching TRBD2. This CDR3 comprises 15 residues. The germline V gene has CDR1 KGHSH and CDR2 LQKENI. V was pared by 3 bases and J by 6 bases, with 7 bases of the junction left unmatched. CDR3 bases: TGTGCCAGCTCACCTACTAGCGGGAGTGTAGCCGAGCAGTACTTC. This gives the protein CASSPTSGSVAEQYF.

The chain links TRBV4-2 to TRBJ2-3, with D uncertain. The CDR3 contains 12 residues. CDR1 is LGHNA, CDR2 YNFKEQ, per germline. Trimming left V 4 bases short and J 6 bases short, with 8 bases between. In DNA form, the CDR3 reads TGTGCCAGCAGCCCAGATACGGATACGCAGTATTTT. Residues: CASSPDTDTQYF.

This clone has only a few counts. The chain combines TRBV5-1 with TRBJ2-1; no clear D. Germline CDR1 SGHRS, CDR2 YFSETQ. The CDR3 is made up of 15 amino acids. V was cut by 5 bases and J by 5 bases, with 17 bases left in between. DNA for the CDR3: TGCGCCAGCAGTCGCCAGCTTCCCCCTAACAATGAGCAGTTCTTC. This codes for CASSRQLPPNNEQFF.

The V and J genes are TRBV2 and TRBJ2-5; perhaps D is TRBD1 or TRBD2 (6 bases each). With 7 bases removed from V and 5 bases from J, the gap between germline ends came to 29 bases. The CDR3 has 18 residues. Germline values: CDR1 SNHLY, CDR2 FYNNEI. DNA for the CDR3: TGTGCCAGCACCGGCCCTTGGGACAAGGGGGGTCCGGGGGAGACCCAGTACTTC. This encodes CASTGPWDKGGPGETQYF. The complete variable domain, with remaining parts taken from reference TRBV2 and TRBJ2-5, reads EPEVTQTPSHQVTQMGQEVILRCVPISNHLYFYWYRQILGQKVEFLVSFYNNEISEKSEIFDDQFSVERPDGSNFTLKIRSTKLEDSAMYFCASTGPWDKGGPGETQYFGPGTRLLVL.

The genes are TRBV19 and TRBJ2-1; a weak D match, TRBD2 (6 bases). Trimming removed 6 bases from V and 9 bases from J, with 21 bases in between. The CDR3 consists of 15 residues. CDR1 LNHDA and CDR2 SQIVND come from the germline V gene (reference sequence). The CDR3 bases are TGTGCCAGTAGCCCAAGTGCGGAGGGAATTAGTGAGCAGTTCTTC. Its translation: CASSPSAEGISEQFF.